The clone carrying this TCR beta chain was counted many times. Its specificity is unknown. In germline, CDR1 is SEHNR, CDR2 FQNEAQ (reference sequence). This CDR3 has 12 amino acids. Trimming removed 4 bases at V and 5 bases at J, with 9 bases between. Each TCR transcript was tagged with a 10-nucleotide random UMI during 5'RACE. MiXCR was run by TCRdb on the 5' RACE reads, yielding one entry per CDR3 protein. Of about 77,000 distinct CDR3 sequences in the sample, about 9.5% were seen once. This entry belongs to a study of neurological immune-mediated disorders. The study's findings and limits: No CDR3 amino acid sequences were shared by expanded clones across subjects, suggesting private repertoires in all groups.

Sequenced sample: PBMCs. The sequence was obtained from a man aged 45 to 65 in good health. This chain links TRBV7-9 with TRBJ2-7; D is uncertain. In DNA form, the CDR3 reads TGTGCCAGCAGCTGGTATACGGACGAGCAGTACTTC. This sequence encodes CASSWYTDEQYF.